This TCR beta chain came from a study of neurological immune-mediated disorders (dated by TCRdb to between 2018 and 2021). With respect to the entire study: Peripheral blood TCR-beta repertoires from patients with HTLV-I-associated myelopathy (HAM/TSP), patients with multiple sclerosis, and healthy controls were compared in the study using UMI-based sequencing. The approximately 100 TCR-beta libraries included longitudinal samples, technical triplicates and paired sorted CD4+ and CD8+ T-cell subsets alongside PBMC samples. Longitudinal HAM/TSP donors and healthy donors each had 3 time-points at intervals of about 3-45 months. The cohort comprised about 68 subjects: roughly 14 HAM/TSP patients, around 34 multiple sclerosis patients and approximately 20 healthy controls.

This specimen's time point label, per the study, means: longitudinal time-point 3. For unsorted PBMC libraries, 2 million PBMCs were used after storage in RNAlater at -80 degrees C until RNA extraction. PBMCs were separated from peripheral blood using Ficoll-Hypaque density gradient centrifugation and then cryopreserved in liquid nitrogen. cDNA synthesis used template-switch 5'RACE with a primer carrying a 10-nucleotide random unique molecular identifier tagging each TCR transcript. Every sequencing run covered 15-18 subjects and yielded more than 170 million TCR-beta sequences. The RNeasy kit was used to extract total RNA. Using the KAPA Real-time Library Amplification kit, TCR-beta VDJ regions were amplified with primers for the TCR constant region and the 5'RACE anchor. A first PCR added sample indexes and Illumina adaptors, and a second PCR then raised library yield. After purification with Ampure beads, the TCR product of roughly 650 bp was size-selected on a 2% E-gel SizeSelection system. Library quality was checked on a Bioanalyzer, concentration was measured with Qubit, and libraries were quantified with the Kapa Library Quantification kit before pooling. Libraries were sequenced paired-end 2 x 150 bp on an Illumina HiSeq 2500. To increase sequence diversity, about 25-31% phiX was spiked into each library pool. The published analysis was carried out like this. Quality-filtered reads were processed with the UMI-based MiGEC pipeline, and over 90% of raw TCR sequences were removed by the MiGEC pipeline during error correction. VDJ genes were aligned to IMGT germline references, and each clonotype was defined by a unique CDR3 amino acid sequence together with V-J genes. Clonal expansion, Shannon diversity and CDR3 relatedness were evaluated with VDJtools (CalcPairwiseDistances, ClusterSamples), while phylogenetic trees were built in CLCbio workbench. Clones with at least 8 unique UMIs were defined as expanded, with this threshold being based on coefficient-of-variation modelling across technical triplicates. The public reads were reanalyzed by TCRdb: fastp trimming at Q25, MiXCR alignment, in-frame beta chains only. Duplicate CDR3 protein sequences are folded into a single record with the most common DNA and genes. TCRdb's processing, not the authors' own work, is the source of the V and J calls. The sample yields over 90,000 distinct CDR3 sequences; about a tenth were counted once. The ten largest account for 2.5% to 4% of the sample.

This clonotype has a handful of counts. No cognate antigen has been identified for it. No much larger clone exists at a distance of one base, and base qualities are not known. The full study reports these points: Across subjects, expanded clones never shared an identical CDR3 amino acid sequence, which suggests that the TCR-beta repertoires in every group were private. TCR clonal expansion was highest in HAM/TSP patients and lowest in MS patients, with MS patients falling below even healthy controls.

Including the terminal cysteine and phenylalanine, the CDR3 comprises 13 residues. This entry keeps only the CDR3 DNA: 39 bases, framed from base 1. Reading the germline V gene gives CDR1 SGHVS and CDR2 FNYEAQ. Cut back by 3 bases and 7 bases, the V and J ends lie 10 bases apart. The V gene is TRBV7-6 and the J gene is TRBJ2-1; a tentative D match to TRBD1 spans 5 bases. The sample comprised PBMCs. The TCR comes from a female donor with HTLV-1-associated myelopathy (HAM/TSP). The base sequence is TGTGCCAGCAGCTTTCAGGGTCGGAATGAGCAGTTCTTC. Its coded protein is CASSFQGRNEQFF.